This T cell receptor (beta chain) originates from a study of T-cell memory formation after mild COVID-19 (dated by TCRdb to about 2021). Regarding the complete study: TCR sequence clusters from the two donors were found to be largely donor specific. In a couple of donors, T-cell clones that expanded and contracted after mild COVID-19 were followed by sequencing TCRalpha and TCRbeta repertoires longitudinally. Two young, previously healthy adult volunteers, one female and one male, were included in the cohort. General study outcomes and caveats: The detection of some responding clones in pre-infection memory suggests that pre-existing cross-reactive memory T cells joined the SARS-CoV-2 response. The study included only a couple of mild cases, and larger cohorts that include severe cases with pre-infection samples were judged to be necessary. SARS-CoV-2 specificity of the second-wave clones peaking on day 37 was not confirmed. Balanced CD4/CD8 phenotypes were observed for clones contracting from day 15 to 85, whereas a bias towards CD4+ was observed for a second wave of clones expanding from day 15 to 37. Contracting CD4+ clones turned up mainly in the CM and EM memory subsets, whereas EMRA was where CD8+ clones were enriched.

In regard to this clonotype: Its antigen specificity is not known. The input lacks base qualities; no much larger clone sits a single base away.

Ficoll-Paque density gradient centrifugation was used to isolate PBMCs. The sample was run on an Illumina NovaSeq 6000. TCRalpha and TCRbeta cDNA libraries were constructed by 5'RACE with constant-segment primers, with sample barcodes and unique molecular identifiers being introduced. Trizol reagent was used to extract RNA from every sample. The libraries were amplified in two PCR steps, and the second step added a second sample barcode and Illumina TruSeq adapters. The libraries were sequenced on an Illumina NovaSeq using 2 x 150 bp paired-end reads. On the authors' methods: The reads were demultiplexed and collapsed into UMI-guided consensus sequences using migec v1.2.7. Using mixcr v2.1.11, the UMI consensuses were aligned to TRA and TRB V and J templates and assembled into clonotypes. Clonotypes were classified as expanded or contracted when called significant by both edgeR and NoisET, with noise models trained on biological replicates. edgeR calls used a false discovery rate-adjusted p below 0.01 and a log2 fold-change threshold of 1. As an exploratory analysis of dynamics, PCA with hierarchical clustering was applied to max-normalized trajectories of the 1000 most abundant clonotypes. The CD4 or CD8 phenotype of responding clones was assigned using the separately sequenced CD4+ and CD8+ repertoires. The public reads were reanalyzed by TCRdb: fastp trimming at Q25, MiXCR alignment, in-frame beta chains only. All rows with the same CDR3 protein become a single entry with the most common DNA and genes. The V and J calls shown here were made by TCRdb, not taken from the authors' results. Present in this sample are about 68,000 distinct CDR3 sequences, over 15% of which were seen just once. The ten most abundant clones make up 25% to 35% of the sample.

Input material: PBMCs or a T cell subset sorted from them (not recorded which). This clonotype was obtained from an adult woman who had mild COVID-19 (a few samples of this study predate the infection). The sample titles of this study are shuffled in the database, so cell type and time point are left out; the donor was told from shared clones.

This receptor has the CDR3 CATSDHTSTGELFF. The DNA sequence reads TGTGCCACCAGTGACCATACTAGCACCGGGGAGCTGTTTTTT. The chain is assembled from TRBV24-1 and TRBJ2-2; the D gene is possibly TRBD2, with 5 bases matching. From the germline V gene, CDR1 is KGHDR and CDR2 is SFDVKD. The CDR3 sequence holds 14 residues, the cysteine and phenylalanine included. Only the CDR3 portion is preserved as DNA: 42 bases, with reading frame beginning at the first base. V gives up 4 bases and J gives up 4 bases, and the segment between their germline ends measures 9 bases.